This T cell receptor beta chain is drawn from a study of OX40 agonist ivuxolimab in advanced cancers. The sample holds one count of this clone. Antigen: not known. Generated by immunoSEQ multiplex PCR, the TCRdb table keeps only in-frame clones and is missing some. Altogether around 94,000 clones are present, roughly 84% being singletons, with the ten largest covering about 3.8%. Study-wide results and limits: There were, on average, more expanded clones in CD8+ T cells than in CD4+.

The CDR3 spans 12 residues. The V gene end was trimmed by 6 bases and the J gene end by 4 bases; junction bases not matched to a gene: 2. CDR1 is MGHDK and CDR2 is SYGVNS in the germline V gene. The sample in question was CD4+ or CD8+ T cells sorted from blood, obtained in a trial of the OX40 agonist ivuxolimab. This receptor was identified in an adult with an advanced solid tumor such as melanoma, head and neck, liver or kidney cancer. This sequence joins TRBV25-1 and TRBJ1-1; 7 bases align to TRBD1. This CDR3 is CASSPGGTEAFF. The CDR3 DNA reads TGTGCCAGCAGCCCAGGGGGCACTGAAGCTTTCTTT.